This TCR beta chain came from a study of response to subunit inactivated influenza vaccine. V lost 5 bases and J lost 6; bases outside the gene matches: 6. Germline assignment: CDR1 MDHEN and CDR2 SYDVKM. CDR3 length: 14 amino acids. Each CDR3 protein is one row after TCRdb ran MiXCR on the RT-PCR reads. The table has 150,000 to 200,000 distinct CDR3 sequences, approximately 12% seen once. The data were also submitted as part of a second study, on T cells expressing NK-cell markers. This second study says: TCR beta libraries carry UMIs added by 5'RACE template switching.

This chain connects TRBV28 to TRBJ2-7; 11 bases align to TRBD2. This clonotype was sampled from a man aged 50 or older who received an inactivated influenza vaccine. Sequences were derived from CD8+ T cells sorted from PBMCs, sampled approximately 12 days after vaccination. CDR3 region: CASSKLAGASEQYF. The DNA for the CDR3 is TGTGCCAGCAGTAAACTAGCGGGAGCTTCCGAGCAGTACTTC.